The source of this TCR beta chain is a study of type 1 regulatory T cells listed by TCRdb under 2021. Some background on the complete study: An in vitro protocol by which a Tr1-enriched, alloantigen-specific CD4 T cell product named T-allo10 was generated was characterized in the study. T-allo10 was being evaluated clinically in patients with hematological malignancies who were receiving allogeneic hematopoietic stem cell transplantation.

Comments on this clonotype: Its antigen is currently not known. Base quality data are lacking; no much larger clone is found one base away.

Instrument used: Illumina MiSeq. Using fastp at Q25 and MiXCR, TCRdb reprocessed the public reads and kept productive beta chains. Each record represents a unique CDR3 protein, reported with the most common genes and DNA among its rows. This sample gives about 59,000 distinct CDR3 sequences in total; 62% of them show up just once. The top ten constitute 1.8% of the sample. Results and caveats for the whole study, not just this receptor: Compared with non-Tr1 cells, Tr1 cells had a TCR repertoire that was more restricted, a finding the study read as clonal expansion induced by alloantigen.

Including cysteine and phenylalanine, the CDR3 has 11 amino acids. Only CDR3 DNA is held: 33 bases, read in frame from base 1. In the germline V gene (reference sequence), CDR1 corresponds to LNHNV and CDR2 to YYDKDF. At the junction V is shortened by 3 bases and J by 7 bases, with 4 bases in between. The sequence was collected from a human donor in good health. This chain joins TRBV15 to TRBJ2-1; the D gene is unclear. Input material: cultured non-Tr1 T cells, either the whole culture or a sorted T cell fraction (not recorded which). The meaning of the sample's cell subset or site label: non-Tr1 population from the T-allo10 product. At the DNA level, the sequence is TGTGCCACCAGCAGTCGAAATGAGCAGTTCTTC. Its protein reads: CATSSRNEQFF.